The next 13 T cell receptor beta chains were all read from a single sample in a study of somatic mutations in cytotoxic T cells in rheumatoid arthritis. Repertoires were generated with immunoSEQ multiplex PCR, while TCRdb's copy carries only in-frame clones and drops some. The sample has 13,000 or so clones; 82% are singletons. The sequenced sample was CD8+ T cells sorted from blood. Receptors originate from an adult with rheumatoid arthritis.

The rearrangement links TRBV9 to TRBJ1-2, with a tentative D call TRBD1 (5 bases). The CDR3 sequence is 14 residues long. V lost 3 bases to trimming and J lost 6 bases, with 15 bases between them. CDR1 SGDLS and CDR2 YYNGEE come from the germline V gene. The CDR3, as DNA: TGTGCCAGCAGCGCCCAGGGCAGGGTGGATGGCTACACCTTC. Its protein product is CASSAQGRVDGYTF. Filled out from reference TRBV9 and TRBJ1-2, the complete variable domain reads DSGVTQTPKHLITATGQRVTLRCSPRSGDLSVYWYQQSLDQGLQFLIQYYNGEERAKGNILERFSAQQFPDLHSELNLSSLELGDSALYFCASSAQGRVDGYTFGSGTRLTVV.

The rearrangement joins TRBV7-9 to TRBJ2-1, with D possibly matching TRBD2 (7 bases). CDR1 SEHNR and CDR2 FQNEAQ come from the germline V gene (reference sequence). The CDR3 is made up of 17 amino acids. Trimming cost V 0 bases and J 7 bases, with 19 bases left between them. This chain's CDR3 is CASSLAGGGKGGNEQFF. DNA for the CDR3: TGTGCCAGCAGCTTAGCAGGGGGGGGAAAGGGTGGGAATGAGCAGTTCTTC.

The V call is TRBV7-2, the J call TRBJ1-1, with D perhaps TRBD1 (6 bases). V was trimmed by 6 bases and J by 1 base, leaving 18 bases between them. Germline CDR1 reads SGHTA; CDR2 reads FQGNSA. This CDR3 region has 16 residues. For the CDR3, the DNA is TGTGCCAGCAGACTCGGACAGTTTCAAGAGAACACTGAAGCTTTCTTT. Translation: CASRLGQFQENTEAFF.

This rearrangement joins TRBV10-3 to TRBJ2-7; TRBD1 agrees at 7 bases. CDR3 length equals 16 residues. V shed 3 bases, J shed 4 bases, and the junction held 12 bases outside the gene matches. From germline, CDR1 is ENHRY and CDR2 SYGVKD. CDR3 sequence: CAISDMMGTENYEQYF. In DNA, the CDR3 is TGTGCCATCAGTGATATGATGGGGACAGAGAATTACGAGCAGTACTTC.

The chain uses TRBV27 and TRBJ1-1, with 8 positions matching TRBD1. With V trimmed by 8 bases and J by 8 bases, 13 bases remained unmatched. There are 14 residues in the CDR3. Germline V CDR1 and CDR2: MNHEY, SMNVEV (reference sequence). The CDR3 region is CASAIRQGWVEAFF. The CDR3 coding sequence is TGTGCCAGCGCCATAAGACAGGGGTGGGTGGAAGCTTTCTTT.

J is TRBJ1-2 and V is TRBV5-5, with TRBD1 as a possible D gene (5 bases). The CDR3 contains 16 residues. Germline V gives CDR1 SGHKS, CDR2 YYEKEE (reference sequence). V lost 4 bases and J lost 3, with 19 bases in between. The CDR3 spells CASSRSGTPAYYGYTF. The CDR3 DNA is TGTGCCAGCAGCCGGTCGGGGACTCCAGCCTACTATGGCTACACCTTC.

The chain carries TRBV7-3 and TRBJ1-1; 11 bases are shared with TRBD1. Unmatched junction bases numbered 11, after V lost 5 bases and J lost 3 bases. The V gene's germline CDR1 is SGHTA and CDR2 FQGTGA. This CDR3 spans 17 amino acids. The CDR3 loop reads CASSIRGQGDGDTEAFF. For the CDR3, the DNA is TGTGCCAGCAGCATCAGGGGACAGGGGGACGGGGACACTGAAGCTTTCTTT.

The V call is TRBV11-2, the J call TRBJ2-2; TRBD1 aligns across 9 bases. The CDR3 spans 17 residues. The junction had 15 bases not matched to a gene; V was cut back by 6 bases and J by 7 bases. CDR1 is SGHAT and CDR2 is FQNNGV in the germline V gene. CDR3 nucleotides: TGTGCCAGCAGTTCAAAGTTCAGGACAGGGGCAGACGGGGAGCTGTTTTTT. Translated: CASSSKFRTGADGELFF.

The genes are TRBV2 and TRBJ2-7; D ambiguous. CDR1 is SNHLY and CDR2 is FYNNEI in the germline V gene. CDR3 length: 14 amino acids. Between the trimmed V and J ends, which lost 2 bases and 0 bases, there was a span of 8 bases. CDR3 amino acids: CASSETPSSYEQYF. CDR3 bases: TGTGCCAGCAGTGAAACGCCGAGCTCCTACGAGCAGTACTTC.

The CDR3 is CASSFSSGQYTGELFF. CDR3 DNA: TGTGCCAGCAGTTTCTCATCCGGACAGTACACCGGGGAGCTGTTTTTT. This sequence joins TRBV27 and TRBJ2-2; D is perhaps TRBD1 (6 bases). The CDR3 runs to 16 residues. CDR1 and CDR2 from the germline V gene are MNHEY and SMNVEV (reference sequence). Trimming removed 3 bases at V and 3 bases at J, with 14 bases between.

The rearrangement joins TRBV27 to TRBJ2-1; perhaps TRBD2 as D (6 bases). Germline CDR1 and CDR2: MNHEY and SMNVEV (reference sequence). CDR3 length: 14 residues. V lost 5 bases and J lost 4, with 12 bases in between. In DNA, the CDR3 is TGTGCCAGCAGTAAAGCGGGCTTATACAATGAGCAGTTCTTC. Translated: CASSKAGLYNEQFF.

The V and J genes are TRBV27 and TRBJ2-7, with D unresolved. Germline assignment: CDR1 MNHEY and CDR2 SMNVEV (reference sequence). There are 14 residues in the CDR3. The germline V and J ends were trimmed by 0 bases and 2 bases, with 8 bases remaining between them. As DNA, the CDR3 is TGTGCCAGCAGTTTATCGATCGATCCCTACGAGCAGTACTTC. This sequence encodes CASSLSIDPYEQYF.

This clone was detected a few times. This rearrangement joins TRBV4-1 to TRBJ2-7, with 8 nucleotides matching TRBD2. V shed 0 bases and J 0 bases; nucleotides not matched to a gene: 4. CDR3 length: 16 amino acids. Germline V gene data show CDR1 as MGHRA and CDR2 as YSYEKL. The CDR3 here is CASSQEAGGYSYEQYF. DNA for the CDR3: TGCGCCAGCAGCCAAGAGGCGGGGGGTTACTCCTACGAGCAGTACTTC.